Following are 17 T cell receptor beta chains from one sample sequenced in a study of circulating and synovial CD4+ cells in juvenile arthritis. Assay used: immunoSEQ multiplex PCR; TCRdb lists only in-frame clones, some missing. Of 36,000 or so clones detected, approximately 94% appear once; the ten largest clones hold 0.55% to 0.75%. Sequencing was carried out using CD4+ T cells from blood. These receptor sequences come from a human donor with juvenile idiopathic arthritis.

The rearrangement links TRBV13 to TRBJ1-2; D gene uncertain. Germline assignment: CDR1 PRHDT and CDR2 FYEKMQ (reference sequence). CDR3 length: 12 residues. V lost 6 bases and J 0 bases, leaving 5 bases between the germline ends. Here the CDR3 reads CASRGTNYGYTF. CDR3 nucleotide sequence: TGTGCCAGCAGGGGCACTAACTATGGCTACACCTTC.

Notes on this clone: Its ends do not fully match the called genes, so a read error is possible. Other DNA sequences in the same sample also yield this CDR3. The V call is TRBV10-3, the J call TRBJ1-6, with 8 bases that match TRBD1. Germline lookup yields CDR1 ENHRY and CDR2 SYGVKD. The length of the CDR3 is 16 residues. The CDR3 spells CAISDFARGRDSPLHF. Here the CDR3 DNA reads TGTGCCATCAGTGATTTCGCCAGGGGGCGGGATTCCCCCCTCCACTTT.

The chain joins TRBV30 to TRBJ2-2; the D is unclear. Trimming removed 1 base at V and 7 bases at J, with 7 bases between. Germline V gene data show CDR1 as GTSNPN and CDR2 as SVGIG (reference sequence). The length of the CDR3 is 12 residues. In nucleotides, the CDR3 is TGTGCCTGGAGTGGCTTGAGCGGGGAGCTGTTTTTT. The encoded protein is CAWSGLSGELFF.

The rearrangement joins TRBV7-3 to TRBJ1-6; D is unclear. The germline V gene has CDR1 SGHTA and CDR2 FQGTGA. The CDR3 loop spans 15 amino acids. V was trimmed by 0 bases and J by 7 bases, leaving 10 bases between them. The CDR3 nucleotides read TGTGCCAGCAGCTTAACTTCAGGCATAAATTCACCCCTCCACTTT. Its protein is CASSLTSGINSPLHF.

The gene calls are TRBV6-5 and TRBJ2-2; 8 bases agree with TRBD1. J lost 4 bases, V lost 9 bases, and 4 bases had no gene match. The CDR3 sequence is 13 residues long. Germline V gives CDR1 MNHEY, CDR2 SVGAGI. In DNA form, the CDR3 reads TGTGCCAGTCAGGGGGCCGCCACCGGGGAGCTGTTTTTT. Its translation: CASQGAATGELFF.

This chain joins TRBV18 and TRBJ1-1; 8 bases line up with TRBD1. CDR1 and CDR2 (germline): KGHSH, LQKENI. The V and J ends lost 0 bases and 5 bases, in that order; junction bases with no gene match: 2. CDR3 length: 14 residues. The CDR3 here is CASSPPTGVTEAFF. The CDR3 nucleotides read TGTGCCAGCTCACCACCGACAGGGGTAACTGAAGCTTTCTTT.

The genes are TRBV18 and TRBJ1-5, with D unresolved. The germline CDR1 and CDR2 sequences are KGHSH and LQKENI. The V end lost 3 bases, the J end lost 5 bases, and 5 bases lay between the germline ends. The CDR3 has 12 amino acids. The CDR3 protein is CASSPGDQPQHF. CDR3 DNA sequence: TGTGCCAGCTCACCGGGCGATCAGCCCCAGCATTTT.

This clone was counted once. The DNA for the CDR3 is TGTGCCTGGAGTGGCTTTGGGACAGGGGGTGAAAAACTGTTTTTT. Protein sequence: CAWSGFGTGGEKLFF. This chain joins TRBV30 and TRBJ1-4, with TRBD1 matching 11 bases. Germline trimming cut 1 base from V and 7 bases from J; bases unmatched to any gene: 5. This CDR3 contains 15 residues. CDR1 GTSNPN and CDR2 SVGIG come from the germline V gene (reference sequence).

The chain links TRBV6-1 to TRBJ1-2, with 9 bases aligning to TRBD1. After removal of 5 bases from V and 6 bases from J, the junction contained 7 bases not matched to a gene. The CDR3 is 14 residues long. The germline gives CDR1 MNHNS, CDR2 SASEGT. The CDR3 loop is CASSQTGGRHGYTF. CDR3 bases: TGTGCCAGCAGTCAGACAGGGGGGAGGCATGGCTACACCTTC.

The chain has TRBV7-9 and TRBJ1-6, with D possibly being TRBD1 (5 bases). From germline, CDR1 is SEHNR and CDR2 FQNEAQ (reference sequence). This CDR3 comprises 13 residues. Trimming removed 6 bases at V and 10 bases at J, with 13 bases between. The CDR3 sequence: CASSGDLISPLHF. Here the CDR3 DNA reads TGTGCCAGCAGTGGGGACTTGATCTCACCCCTCCACTTT. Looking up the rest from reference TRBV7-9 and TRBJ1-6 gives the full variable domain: DTGVSQNPRHKITKRGQNVTFRCDPISEHNRLYWYRQTLGQGPEFLTYFQNEAQLEKSRLLSDRFSAERPKGSFSTLEIQRTEQGDSAMYLCASSGDLISPLHFGNGTRLTVT.

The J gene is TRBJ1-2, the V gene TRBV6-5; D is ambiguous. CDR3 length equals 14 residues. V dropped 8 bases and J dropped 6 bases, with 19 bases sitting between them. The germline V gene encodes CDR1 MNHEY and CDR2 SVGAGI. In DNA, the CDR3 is TGTGCCAGCTTTGGTTCTGGGTTAGAGGATGGCTACACCTTC. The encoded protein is CASFGSGLEDGYTF.

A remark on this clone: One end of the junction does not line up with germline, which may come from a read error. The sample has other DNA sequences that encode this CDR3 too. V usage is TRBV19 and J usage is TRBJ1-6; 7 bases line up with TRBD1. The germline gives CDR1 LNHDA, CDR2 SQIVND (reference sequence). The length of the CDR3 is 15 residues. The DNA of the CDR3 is TGTGCCAGTAGTATAAACGGCAGGGGGGATTCCCCCCTCCACTTT. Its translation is CASSINGRGDSPLHF. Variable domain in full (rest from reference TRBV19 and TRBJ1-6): DGGITQSPKYLFRKEGQNVTLSCEQNLNHDAMYWYRQDPGQGLRLIYYSQIVNDFQKGDIAEGYSVSREKKESFPLTVTSAQKNPTAFYLCASSINGRGDSPLHFGNGTRLTVT.

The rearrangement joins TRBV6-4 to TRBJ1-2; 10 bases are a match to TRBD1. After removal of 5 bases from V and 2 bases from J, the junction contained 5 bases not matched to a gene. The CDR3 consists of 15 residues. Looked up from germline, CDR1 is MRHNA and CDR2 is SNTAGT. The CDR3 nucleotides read TGTGCCAGCAGTTTCGAGGGACAGGGGAACTATGGCTACACCTTC. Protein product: CASSFEGQGNYGYTF.

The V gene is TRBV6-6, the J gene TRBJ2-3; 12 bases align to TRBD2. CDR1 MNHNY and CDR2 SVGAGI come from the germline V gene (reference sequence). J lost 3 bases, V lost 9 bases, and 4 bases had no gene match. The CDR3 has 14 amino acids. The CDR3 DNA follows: TGTGCCAGTTCACTAGCGGGGGGAACAGATACGCAGTATTTT. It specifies CASSLAGGTDTQYF.

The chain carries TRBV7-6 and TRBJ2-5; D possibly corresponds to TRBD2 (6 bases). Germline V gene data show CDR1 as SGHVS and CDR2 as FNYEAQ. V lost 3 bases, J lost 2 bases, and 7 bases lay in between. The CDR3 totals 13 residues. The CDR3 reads CASSFGGQETQYF. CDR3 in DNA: TGTGCCAGCAGCTTCGGAGGGCAAGAGACCCAGTACTTC.

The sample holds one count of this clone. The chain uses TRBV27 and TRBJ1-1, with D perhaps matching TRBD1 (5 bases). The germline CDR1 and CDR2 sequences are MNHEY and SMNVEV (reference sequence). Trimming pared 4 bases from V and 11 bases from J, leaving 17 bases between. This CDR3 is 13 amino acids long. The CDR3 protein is CASSSPRERGAFF. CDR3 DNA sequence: TGTGCCAGCAGTTCCCCCAGGGAAAGGGGTGCTTTCTTT.

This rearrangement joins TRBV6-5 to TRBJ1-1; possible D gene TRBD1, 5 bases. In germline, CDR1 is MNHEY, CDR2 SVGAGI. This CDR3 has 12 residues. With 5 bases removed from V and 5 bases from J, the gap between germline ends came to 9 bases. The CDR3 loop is CASSRGLTEAFF. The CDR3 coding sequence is TGTGCCAGCAGTAGGGGATTGACTGAAGCTTTCTTT.